This T cell receptor beta chain appears in the sequencing data of a study of blood T cell repertoires in COVID-19. Study-wide context: Samples representing acute and convalescent COVID-19 were sourced from the United States, Italy and Spain.

Profiled with immunoSEQ multiplex PCR; TCRdb holds only in-frame clones, not every one. The repertoire holds fewer than 60,000 clones, with approximately 81% as singletons. Germline values: CDR1 SGHKS, CDR2 YYEKEE (reference sequence). The ends were cut back, 9 bases at V and 0 bases at J, with 12 bases in the middle. CDR3 length equals 13 residues. The V and J genes are TRBV5-5 and TRBJ1-2, with D hard to call. The sequence came from a woman of 80 years or more with acute or convalescent COVID-19. Sequenced material: peripheral blood. CDR3 amino acids: CATSGTANYGYTF. The CDR3 nucleotides read TGTGCCACCTCGGGTACGGCTAACTATGGCTACACCTTC. Together with reference TRBV5-5 and TRBJ1-2, the CDR3 gives the full variable domain: DAGVTQSPTHLIKTRGQQVTLRCSPISGHKSVSWYQQVLGQGPQFIFQYYEKEERGRGNFPDRFSARQFPNYSSELNVNALLLGDSALYLCATSGTANYGYTFGSGTRLTVV.